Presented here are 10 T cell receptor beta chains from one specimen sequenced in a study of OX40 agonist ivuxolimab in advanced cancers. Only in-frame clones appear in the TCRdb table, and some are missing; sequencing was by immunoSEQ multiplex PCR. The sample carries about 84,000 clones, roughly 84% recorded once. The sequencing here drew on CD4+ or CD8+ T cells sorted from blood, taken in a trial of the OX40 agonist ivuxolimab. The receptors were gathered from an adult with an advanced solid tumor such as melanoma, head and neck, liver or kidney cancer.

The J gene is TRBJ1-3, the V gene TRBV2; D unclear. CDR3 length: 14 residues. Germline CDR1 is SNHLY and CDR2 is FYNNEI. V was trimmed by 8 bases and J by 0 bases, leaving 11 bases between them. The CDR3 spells CASSTGISGNTIYF. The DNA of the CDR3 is TGTGCCAGCTCTACCGGCATCTCTGGAAACACCATATATTTT.

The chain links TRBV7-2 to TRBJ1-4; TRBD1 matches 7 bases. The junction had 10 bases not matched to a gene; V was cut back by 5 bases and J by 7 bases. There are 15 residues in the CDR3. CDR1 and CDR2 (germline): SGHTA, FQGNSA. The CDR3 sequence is CASSRRQGGTEKLFF. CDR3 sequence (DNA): TGTGCCAGCAGCCGTCGACAGGGTGGTACTGAAAAACTGTTTTTT.

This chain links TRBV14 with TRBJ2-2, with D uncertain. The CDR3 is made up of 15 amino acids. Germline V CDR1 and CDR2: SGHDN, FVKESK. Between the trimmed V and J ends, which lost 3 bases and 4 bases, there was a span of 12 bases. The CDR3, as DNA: TGTGCCAGCAGCCACGGAGAGCTCGGCACCGGGGAGCTGTTTTTT. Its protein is CASSHGELGTGELFF.

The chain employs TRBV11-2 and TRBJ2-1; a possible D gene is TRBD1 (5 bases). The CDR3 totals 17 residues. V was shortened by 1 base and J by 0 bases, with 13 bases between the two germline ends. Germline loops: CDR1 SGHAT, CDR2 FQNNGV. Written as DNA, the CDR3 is TGTGCCAGCAGCTTAGGGGCAGGGTTGAGCTCCTACAATGAGCAGTTCTTC. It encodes CASSLGAGLSSYNEQFF.

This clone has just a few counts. This CDR3 is CASSSVSGNSPLHF. The CDR3 nucleotides are TGTGCCAGCAGCTCAGTCTCGGGTAATTCACCCCTCCACTTT. The chain uses TRBV28 and TRBJ1-6; unclear D gene. V was cut by 6 bases and J by 6 bases, with 12 bases left in between. Germline V lookup: CDR1 MDHEN, CDR2 SYDVKM. The CDR3 contains 14 residues.

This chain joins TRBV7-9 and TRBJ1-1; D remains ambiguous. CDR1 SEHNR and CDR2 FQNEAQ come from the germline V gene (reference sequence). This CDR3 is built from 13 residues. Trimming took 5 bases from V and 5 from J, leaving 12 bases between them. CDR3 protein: CASSPGAVTEAFF. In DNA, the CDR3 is TGTGCCAGCAGCCCAGGTGCGGTTACTGAAGCTTTCTTT.

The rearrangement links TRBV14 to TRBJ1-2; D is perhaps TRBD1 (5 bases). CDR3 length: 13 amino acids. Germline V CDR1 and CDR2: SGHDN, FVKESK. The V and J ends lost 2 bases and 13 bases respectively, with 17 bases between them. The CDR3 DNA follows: TGTGCCAGCAGCCAAAAGGGGCACCTATTTAGCACCTTC. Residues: CASSQKGHLFSTF.

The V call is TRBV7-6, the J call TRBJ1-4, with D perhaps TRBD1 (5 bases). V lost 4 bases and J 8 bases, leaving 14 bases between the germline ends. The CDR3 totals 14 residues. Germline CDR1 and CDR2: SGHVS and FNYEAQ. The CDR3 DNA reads TGTGCCAGCAGCTCGCCCCTGGAGGGGGAAAAACTGTTTTTT. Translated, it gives CASSSPLEGEKLFF. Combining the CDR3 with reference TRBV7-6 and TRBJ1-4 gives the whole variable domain GAGVSQSPRYKVTKRGQDVALRCDPISGHVSLYWYRQALGQGPEFLTYFNYEAQQDKSGLPNDRFSAERPEGSISTLTIQRTEQRDSAMYRCASSSPLEGEKLFFGSGTQLSVL.

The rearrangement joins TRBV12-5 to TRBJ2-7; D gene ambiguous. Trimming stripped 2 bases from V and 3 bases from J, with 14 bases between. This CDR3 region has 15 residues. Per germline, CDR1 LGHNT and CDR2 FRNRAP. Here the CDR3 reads CASGLIWKANYEQYF. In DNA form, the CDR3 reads TGTGCTAGTGGTTTGATTTGGAAGGCCAACTACGAGCAGTACTTC.

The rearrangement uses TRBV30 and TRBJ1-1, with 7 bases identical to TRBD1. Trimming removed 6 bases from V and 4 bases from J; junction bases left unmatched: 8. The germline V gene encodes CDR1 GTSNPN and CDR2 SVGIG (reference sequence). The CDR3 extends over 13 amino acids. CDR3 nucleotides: TGTGCCTGCGTGACAGGGCCCGGCACTGAAGCTTTCTTT. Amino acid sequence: CACVTGPGTEAFF.